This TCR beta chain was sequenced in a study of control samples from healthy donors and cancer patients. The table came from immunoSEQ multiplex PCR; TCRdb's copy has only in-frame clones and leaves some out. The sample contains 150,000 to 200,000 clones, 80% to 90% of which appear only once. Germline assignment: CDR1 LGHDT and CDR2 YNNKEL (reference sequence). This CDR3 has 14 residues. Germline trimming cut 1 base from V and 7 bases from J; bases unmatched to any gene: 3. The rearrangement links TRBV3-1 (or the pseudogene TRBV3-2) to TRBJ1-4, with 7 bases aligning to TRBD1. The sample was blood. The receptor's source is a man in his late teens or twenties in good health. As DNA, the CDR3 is TGTGCCAGCAGCCAAGGAGGGGGCGGTGAAAAACTGTTTTTT. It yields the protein CASSQGGGGEKLFF.